Detailed here is one T cell receptor (beta chain). Template switching added a universal primer binding site, and final cDNA carried unique molecular identifiers. TCRdb itself ran the 5' RACE reads through MiXCR, one entry per CDR3 protein. The table records 1.5 million to 2 million distinct CDR3 sequences, about 32% of them present only once. This specimen belongs to a study of identical twins. Germline assignment: CDR1 SGHTA and CDR2 FQGNSA. The CDR3 covers 13 residues. The rearrangement links TRBV7-2 to TRBJ2-4, with D hard to call. The J call may be mistaken, given a closer DNA end match to TRBJ2-7. The sequencing input was cord blood. The origin of this receptor is a newborn girl in good health. The CDR3 DNA reads as TGTGCCAGCAGCTTCTTACAATGCTACGAGCAGTACTTC. Residues: CASSFLQCYEQYF.